The 27 T cell receptor beta chains presented below share a single source sample, sequenced in a study of T cell changes during pregnancy in multiple sclerosis. The table came from immunoSEQ multiplex PCR; TCRdb's copy has only in-frame clones and leaves some out. The sample contains about 38,000 clones, more than 85% of which appear only once. Sequencing was performed on CD8+ T cells from peripheral blood mononuclear cells, taken after pregnancy. The origin of the receptors is a female donor with multiple sclerosis, enrolled in a pregnancy study.

The chain carries TRBV5-1 and TRBJ2-1, with 13 bases that match TRBD2. The CDR3 covers 16 residues. V lost 4 bases to trimming and J lost 6 bases; unmatched junction nucleotides: 7. Looked up from germline, CDR1 is SGHRS and CDR2 is YFSETQ. The CDR3 bases are TGCGCCAGCAGCGGGCGAGGACTAGCGGGAGTCAATGAGCAGTTCTTC. It translates to CASSGRGLAGVNEQFF.

This chain connects TRBV20-1 to TRBJ2-1; unclear D gene. The V end lost 1 base, the J end lost 9 bases, and 7 bases lay between the germline ends. Germline-derived CDR1 and CDR2 are DFQATT and SNEGSKA (reference sequence). This CDR3 is built from 11 residues. The CDR3 is CSARAAPEQFF. The CDR3 DNA sequence: TGCAGTGCTAGAGCCGCGCCTGAGCAGTTCTTC.

This chain uses TRBV5-6 with TRBJ1-2, with 7 bases aligning to TRBD1. Germline assignment: CDR1 SGHDT and CDR2 YYEEEE. J gave up 6 bases and V 2 bases, and 7 bases lay outside the gene matches. This CDR3 has 14 amino acids. The CDR3 nucleotides read TGTGCCAGCAGCTTAATTGACAGGGTGGATGGCTACACCTTC. This codes for CASSLIDRVDGYTF.

The gene calls are TRBV5-1 and TRBJ1-1; D uncertain. The ends were cut back, 0 bases at V and 5 bases at J, with 8 bases in the middle. The CDR3 length is 13 residues. Germline assignment: CDR1 SGHRS and CDR2 YFSETQ. CDR3 loop: CASSLGVTTEAFF. The CDR3 DNA reads TGCGCCAGCAGCTTGGGTGTGACAACTGAAGCTTTCTTT.

The V gene is TRBV21-1, the J gene TRBJ1-5; the tabulated D call, TRBD1, remains unverified against the DNA. TRBV21-1 is tagged as a pseudogene. This CDR3 region has 17 residues. The CDR3 is CASSRRDRGCSNQPQHF. The CDR3 DNA follows: TGTGCCAGCAGCAGGCGGGACAGGGGGTGCAGCAATCAGCCCCAGCATTTT.

V and J are TRBV28 and TRBJ1-2; D is unresolved. CDR3 length: 13 residues. V lost 6 bases and J 7 bases, leaving 15 bases between the germline ends. Germline V gene data show CDR1 as MDHEN and CDR2 as SYDVKM. In DNA, the CDR3 is TGTGCCAGCAGCCCCGGGTTCTCGACTGGCTACACCTTC. Its translation: CASSPGFSTGYTF.

The rearrangement uses TRBV9 and TRBJ1-1, with 9 bases matching TRBD1. Per germline, CDR1 SGDLS and CDR2 YYNGEE. This CDR3 spans 14 amino acids. With V trimmed by 0 bases and J by 4 bases, 1 base remained unmatched. This chain's CDR3 is CASSVEGQGTEAFF. For the CDR3, the DNA is TGTGCCAGCAGCGTAGAGGGACAGGGCACTGAAGCTTTCTTT.

This chain joins TRBV4-1 and TRBJ2-5; 7 bases line up with TRBD1. The junction had 7 bases not matched to a gene; V was cut back by 4 bases and J by 5 bases. Germline V gives CDR1 MGHRA, CDR2 YSYEKL. CDR3 length equals 14 residues. The chain's CDR3 is CASSLTGAGETQYF. CDR3 sequence (DNA): TGCGCCAGCAGCCTAACAGGGGCCGGGGAGACCCAGTACTTC.

CDR3 loop: CASSDHTLPGQAYGYTF. The CDR3 DNA reads TGTGCCAGTAGTGATCACACCCTGCCGGGACAGGCCTATGGCTACACCTTC. V gene TRBV19 combines with J gene TRBJ1-2, with 8 bases identical to TRBD1. CDR1 is LNHDA and CDR2 is SQIVND in the germline V gene (reference sequence). J was trimmed by 4 bases and V by 5 bases; bases with no gene match: 15. The CDR3 is 17 residues long.

V and J are TRBV6-5 and TRBJ2-7; the match to TRBD1 covers 7 bases. The V gene's germline CDR1 is MNHEY and CDR2 SVGAGI. The CDR3 sequence is 12 residues long. J lost 6 bases, V lost 8 bases, and 7 bases had no gene match. This CDR3 reads CASGDSGGEQYF. DNA for the CDR3: TGTGCCAGCGGGGACAGCGGTGGCGAGCAGTACTTC.

The chain recombines TRBV7-9 with TRBJ2-2, with no clear D. In germline, CDR1 is SEHNR, CDR2 FQNEAQ (reference sequence). Trimming stripped 1 base from V and 10 bases from J, with 10 bases between. CDR3 length: 13 residues. CDR3: CASSLVLGPELFF. The CDR3 coding sequence is TGTGCCAGCAGCTTAGTTTTGGGCCCGGAGCTGTTTTTT.

J is TRBJ1-2 and V is TRBV7-3; D is ambiguous. This CDR3 has 16 amino acids. Germline lookup yields CDR1 SGHTA and CDR2 FQGTGA. V was trimmed by 5 bases and J by 2 bases, leaving 18 bases between them. CDR3 loop: CASSGVTEAGNYGYTF. The DNA of the CDR3 is TGTGCCAGCAGCGGGGTTACTGAGGCGGGAAACTATGGCTACACCTTC.

This sequence joins TRBV5-1 and TRBJ1-5; 8 nucleotides match TRBD1. The CDR3 spans 15 residues. The germline V gene has CDR1 SGHRS and CDR2 YFSETQ. With V trimmed by 4 bases and J by 4 bases, 7 bases remained unmatched. The CDR3 spells CASSLDREGNQPQHF. CDR3 DNA sequence: TGCGCCAGCAGCCTGGACAGGGAAGGAAATCAGCCCCAGCATTTT.

There are many counts of this clone. Other DNA sequences of this sample code for an identical CDR3. The V call is TRBV27, the J call TRBJ2-1; D remains ambiguous. Germline V gives CDR1 MNHEY, CDR2 SMNVEV (reference sequence). The V end was cut by 2 bases, the J end by 3 bases, with 5 bases between. This CDR3 spans 13 amino acids. The CDR3 is CASSLRFYNEQFF. The DNA of the CDR3 is TGTGCCAGCAGTTTACGGTTCTACAATGAGCAGTTCTTC.

This chain links TRBV6-5 with TRBJ2-3; D possibly corresponds to TRBD1 (6 bases). Germline V CDR1 and CDR2: MNHEY, SVGAGI. This CDR3 has 11 amino acids. Trimming removed 8 bases at V and 6 bases at J, with 9 bases between. The CDR3 DNA sequence: TGTGCCAGCGAGAGGGGGGATACGCAGTATTTT. Residues: CASERGDTQYF.

The chain is built from TRBV2 and TRBJ1-2; D remains ambiguous. V was pared by 6 bases and J by 5 bases, with 10 bases between. This CDR3 comprises 12 residues. The germline V gene has CDR1 SNHLY and CDR2 FYNNEI. The CDR3 nucleotides are TGTGCCAGCAGAGGCCGGGTTTATGGCTACACCTTC. Amino acid sequence: CASRGRVYGYTF.

The chain carries TRBV28 and TRBJ2-7; D unclear. This CDR3 comprises 12 residues. CDR1 and CDR2 from the germline V gene are MDHEN and SYDVKM. V lost 11 bases and J 0 bases, leaving 11 bases between the germline ends. The DNA for the CDR3 is TGTGCCGCCGCCGGTTTCTCCTACGAGCAGTACTTC. Translating it yields CAAAGFSYEQYF.

In nucleotides, the CDR3 is TGTGCCAGCAGTCTCGGGCCCCGGGACTACCAAGAGACCCAGTACTTC. Its protein product is CASSLGPRDYQETQYF. The rearrangement links TRBV27 to TRBJ2-5; D is possibly TRBD2 (6 bases). Trimming removed 5 bases at V and 0 bases at J, with 16 bases between. CDR1 MNHEY and CDR2 SMNVEV come from the germline V gene (reference sequence). The CDR3 runs to 16 residues.

The CDR3 nucleotides are TGTGCCATCAGTGACGGACTGAGCTCCTACAATGAGCAGTTCTTC. This encodes CAISDGLSSYNEQFF. The chain is built from TRBV10-3 and TRBJ2-1; possible D gene TRBD2, 5 bases. The CDR3 runs to 15 residues. Per the germline V gene, CDR1 is ENHRY and CDR2 is SYGVKD. V dropped 3 bases and J dropped 0 bases, with 9 bases sitting between them.

This clone has just a few counts. The chain joins TRBV11-2 to TRBJ1-1; a weak D match, TRBD1 (5 bases). Trimming stripped 2 bases from V and 3 bases from J, with 7 bases between. Germline CDR1 reads SGHAT; CDR2 reads FQNNGV. The CDR3 has 13 amino acids. CDR3: CASSLRGDTEAFF. The CDR3 nucleotides are TGTGCCAGCAGCTTAAGGGGCGACACTGAAGCTTTCTTT.

The genes are TRBV5-5 and TRBJ1-2; 9 nucleotides match TRBD1. The CDR3 consists of 16 residues. J lost 5 bases, V lost 0 bases, and 8 bases had no gene match. Per germline, CDR1 SGHKS and CDR2 YYEKEE (reference sequence). The DNA of the CDR3 is TGTGCCAGCAGCTTGGAAGTTTCCGGGACAGGGTATGGCTACACCTTC. It translates to CASSLEVSGTGYGYTF.

With respect to this clone: A junction end diverges from the germline sequence, so it may reflect a read error. This chain uses TRBV28 with TRBJ1-1; TRBD1 agrees at 7 bases. The germline gives CDR1 MDHEN, CDR2 SYDVKM. The CDR3 has 16 amino acids. In nucleotides, the CDR3 is TGTGCCAGCAGTTTACCCCGGACAGGAAGGAACGCTGAAGCTTTCTTT. Its translation: CASSLPRTGRNAEAFF.

This clone was detected once. The CDR3 reads CAWSAGGEQFF. CDR3 coding DNA: TGTGCCTGGAGTGCAGGGGGCGAGCAGTTCTTC. J is TRBJ2-1 and V is TRBV30, with 8 bases identical to TRBD1. V lost 1 base and J lost 10; bases outside the gene matches: 0. Germline V gene data show CDR1 as GTSNPN and CDR2 as SVGIG (reference sequence). This CDR3 has 11 amino acids.

This chain uses TRBV28 with TRBJ2-7; D may be TRBD1 (6 bases). The germline V and J ends were trimmed by 7 bases and 1 base, with 14 bases remaining between them. The CDR3 contains 14 residues. Germline loops: CDR1 MDHEN, CDR2 SYDVKM. The CDR3 loop is CASTLPRGSYEQYF. The CDR3 nucleotides read TGTGCCAGCACCCTACCCAGGGGATCCTACGAGCAGTACTTC.

In this sample, this clone turned up once. The chain joins TRBV19 to TRBJ1-5; D is perhaps TRBD1 (5 bases). Per the germline V gene, CDR1 is LNHDA and CDR2 is SQIVND (reference sequence). The V end lost 5 bases, the J end lost 4 bases, and 18 bases lay between the germline ends. This CDR3 has 16 residues. CDR3 sequence (DNA): TGTGCCAGTAGTTCGGACATTATGCGGGATAATCAGCCCCAGCATTTT. Translating gives CASSSDIMRDNQPQHF.

This clone was observed once. CDR3 nucleotides: TGTGCCAGCAGTTACGTGGGAGGGCGGTACGAGCAGTACTTC. It specifies CASSYVGGRYEQYF. The chain combines TRBV6-5 with TRBJ2-7, with 7 bases fitting TRBD2. This CDR3 is built from 14 residues. CDR1 is MNHEY, CDR2 SVGAGI, per germline. V was clipped by 2 bases and J by 4 bases; unmatched bases: 5.

The chain employs TRBV9 and TRBJ2-3; 10 nucleotides match TRBD1. Trimming took 8 bases from V and 0 from J; bases not matched to a gene: 3. Germline CDR1 and CDR2: SGDLS and YYNGEE. The CDR3 runs 14 residues. Here the CDR3 DNA reads TGTGCCAGTGGGACAGGGGATAGCACAGATACGCAGTATTTT. It translates to CASGTGDSTDTQYF.